This entry features one TCR beta chain sequence. Original handling: The assay estimated nucleated cells by amplifying reference gene primers. The table came from immunoSEQ multiplex PCR; TCRdb's copy has only in-frame clones and leaves some out. V, J and clone size were drawn from that table, and D and trimming were deduced from the DNA. The data contain under 350,000 clones, around 85% of them singletons. This entry is derived from a study of blood T cell repertoires in COVID-19. In the study overall: Acute and convalescent COVID-19 specimens originated in the United States, Italy and Spain. Sources were T cells, B-cell-depleted T cells, or PBMCs; the material itself was cDNA or gDNA.

Germline-derived CDR1 and CDR2 are SGHNT and YYREEE (reference sequence). The length of the CDR3 is 16 residues. V lost 0 bases to trimming and J lost 4 bases, with 16 bases between them. V gene TRBV5-4 combines with J gene TRBJ1-1; D gene ambiguous. The sequence was obtained from a human donor in a cohort sampled during active COVID-19. The material sequenced was peripheral blood. This CDR3 reads CASSLGGGIAGTEAFF. The CDR3 DNA sequence: TGTGCCAGCAGCTTGGGTGGTGGGATCGCGGGCACTGAAGCTTTCTTT.